Listed below are T cell receptor beta chains from one sample, sequenced in a study of regulatory T cells in long-lasting Graves disease. TCRdb ran MiXCR on the multiplex PCR reads and lists one entry per CDR3 protein. The table lists 600,000 to 650,000 distinct CDR3 sequences, less than 20% of them singletons. Another study also made use of these data, one on T cells in Graves' hyperthyroidism and ophthalmopathy.

Specimen: peripheral blood mononuclear cells (PBMCs), collected at new diagnosis, from a patient treated with antithyroid drugs. These receptors all stem from a woman in her twenties or thirties with Graves disease. CDR3s include the opening cysteine and the closing phenylalanine or tryptophan. The order of the fields is J gene, V gene, CDR3 length, D gene, clone size, CDR3 protein, CDR3 DNA. A D gene is named only where the DNA matches it firmly. Part of the rows lack a size; the others show once, few, many or a class for expanded clones.

j_call: TRBJ2-3
v_call: TRBV29-1
cdr3_length: 11
d_call: -
clone_size: many
cdr3_aa: CSGPTGDTQYF
cdr3_nt: TGCAGCGGGCCTACAGGGGATACGCAGTATTTT

j_call: TRBJ2-3
v_call: TRBV30
cdr3_length: 16
d_call: TRBD2
clone_size: few
cdr3_aa: CAWCRGLAGAGDTQYF
cdr3_nt: TGTGCCTGGTGTAGGGGACTAGCGGGAGCCGGAGATACGCAGTATTTT

j_call: TRBJ1-1
v_call: TRBV27
cdr3_length: 15
d_call: -
clone_size: -
cdr3_aa: CASSFSSGGNAEAFF
cdr3_nt: TGTGCCAGCAGTTTTAGTTCGGGGGGCAACGCTGAAGCTTTCTTT

j_call: TRBJ1-5
v_call: TRBV27
cdr3_length: 16
d_call: TRBD1
clone_size: few
cdr3_aa: CASSLYGTGDRQPQHF
cdr3_nt: TGTGCCAGCAGTTTGTACGGGACAGGGGACCGTCAGCCCCAGCATTTT

j_call: TRBJ2-2
v_call: TRBV28
cdr3_length: 18
d_call: -
clone_size: -
cdr3_aa: CASRPQGISVTNAGELFF
cdr3_nt: TGTGCCAGCAGGCCACAGGGAATCTCGGTCACTAACGCCGGGGAGCTGTTTTTT

j_call: TRBJ1-3
v_call: TRBV18
cdr3_length: 13
d_call: -
clone_size: many
cdr3_aa: CASSPPSGNTIYF
cdr3_nt: TGTGCCAGCAGCCCCCCGTCTGGAAACACCATATATTTT

j_call: TRBJ1-2
v_call: TRBV4-1
cdr3_length: 15
d_call: -
clone_size: -
cdr3_aa: CASSQASSGPVGYTF
cdr3_nt: TGCGCCAGCAGCCAAGCCTCCTCAGGGCCAGTCGGCTACACCTTC

j_call: TRBJ1-3
v_call: TRBV12-3/TRBV12-4
cdr3_length: 14
d_call: TRBD1
clone_size: many
cdr3_aa: CASRRDRGGNTIYF
cdr3_nt: TGTGCCAGCAGGCGGGACAGGGGGGGAAACACCATATATTTT

j_call: TRBJ2-1
v_call: TRBV6-1
cdr3_length: 14
d_call: -
clone_size: many
cdr3_aa: CASSPTGRLNEQFF
cdr3_nt: TGTGCCAGCAGTCCTACTGGACGATTAAATGAGCAGTTCTTC

j_call: TRBJ2-2
v_call: TRBV18
cdr3_length: 15
d_call: -
clone_size: -
cdr3_aa: CASSTTVENTGELFF
cdr3_nt: TGTGCCAGCTCAACCACCGTGGAGAACACCGGGGAGCTGTTTTTT

j_call: TRBJ2-3
v_call: TRBV6-2/TRBV6-3
cdr3_length: 13
d_call: -
clone_size: -
cdr3_aa: CASRGVITDTQYF
cdr3_nt: TGTGCCAGCAGGGGGGTTATCACAGATACGCAGTATTTT

j_call: TRBJ2-7
v_call: TRBV6-2/TRBV6-3
cdr3_length: 14
d_call: TRBD1
clone_size: few
cdr3_aa: CASSYPGQGHEQYF
cdr3_nt: TGTGCCAGCAGTTACCCGGGACAGGGGCACGAGCAGTACTTC

j_call: TRBJ2-2
v_call: TRBV27
cdr3_length: 15
d_call: -
clone_size: -
cdr3_aa: CASSLKIAATGELFF
cdr3_nt: TGTGCCAGCAGTTTGAAGATAGCGGCCACCGGGGAGCTGTTTTTT